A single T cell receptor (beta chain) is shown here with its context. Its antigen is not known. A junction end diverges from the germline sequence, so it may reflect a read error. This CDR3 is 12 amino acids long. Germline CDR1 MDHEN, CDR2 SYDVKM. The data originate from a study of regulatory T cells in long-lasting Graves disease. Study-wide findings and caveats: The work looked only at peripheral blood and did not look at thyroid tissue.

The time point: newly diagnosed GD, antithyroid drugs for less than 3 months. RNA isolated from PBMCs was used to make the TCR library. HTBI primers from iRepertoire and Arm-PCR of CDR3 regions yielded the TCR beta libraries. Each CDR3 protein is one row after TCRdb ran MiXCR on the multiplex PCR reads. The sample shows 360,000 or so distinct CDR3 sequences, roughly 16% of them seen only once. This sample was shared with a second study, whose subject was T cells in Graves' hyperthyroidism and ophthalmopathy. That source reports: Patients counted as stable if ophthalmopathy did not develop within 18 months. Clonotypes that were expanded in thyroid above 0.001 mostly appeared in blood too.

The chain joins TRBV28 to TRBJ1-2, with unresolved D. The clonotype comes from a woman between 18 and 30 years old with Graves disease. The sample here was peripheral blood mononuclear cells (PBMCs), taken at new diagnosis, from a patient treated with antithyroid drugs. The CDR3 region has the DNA TGTGCCAGCAGTTTACCAGTGGGTGGCTACGCCTTC. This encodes CASSLPVGGYAF.